The 6 T cell receptor beta chains in this list originate from one sample, sequenced in a study of lymphopenia after photon versus proton radiotherapy. Profiled with immunoSEQ multiplex PCR; TCRdb holds only in-frame clones, not every one. The profile shows some 70,000 clones, 87% of them singletons. The source was peripheral blood, collected from a patient treated with proton-based radiotherapy. The receptors originated from a man aged 80 or over with esophageal cancer.

CDR3 nucleotides: TGTGCCAGCTCCCGCTCGTTGATCCAGGGGGCGTTTGGAAACACCATATATTTT. Amino acid sequence: CASSRSLIQGAFGNTIYF. This chain links TRBV18 with TRBJ1-3; 8 positions agree with TRBD1. CDR3 size: 18 residues. The V and J ends lost 6 bases and 3 bases, in that order; junction bases with no gene match: 16. Germline V gene data show CDR1 as KGHSH and CDR2 as LQKENI.

The rearrangement joins TRBV30 to TRBJ1-4, with 9 bases matching TRBD1. This CDR3 contains 14 residues. V was clipped by 2 bases and J by 6 bases; unmatched bases: 4. In germline, CDR1 is GTSNPN, CDR2 SVGIG (reference sequence). CDR3 region: CAWSRDRVYEKLFF. In DNA, the CDR3 is TGTGCCTGGAGTCGGGACAGGGTCTATGAAAAACTGTTTTTT.

The CDR3, as DNA: TGTGCCAGCAGTTTAAGAGGGAATACCGGGGAGCTGTTTTTT. It codes for CASSLRGNTGELFF. The chain couples TRBV27 to TRBJ2-2, with D possibly TRBD2 on 5 matching bases. This CDR3 region has 14 residues. The V gene lost 2 bases and the J gene lost 5 bases, with 9 bases spanning the gap. Germline V CDR1 and CDR2: MNHEY, SMNVEV (reference sequence).

The rearrangement joins TRBV29-1 to TRBJ2-3; D is perhaps TRBD2 (5 bases). Deletions cut 0 bases from V and 3 bases from J, with 10 bases between. The CDR3 covers 14 residues. Germline V CDR1 and CDR2: SQVTM, ANQGSEA. Here the CDR3 reads CSVEDRLATDTQYF. The DNA for the CDR3 is TGCAGCGTTGAAGATCGGCTAGCTACAGATACGCAGTATTTT.

The chain has TRBV6-6 and TRBJ2-3; D is undetermined. CDR1 is MNHNY and CDR2 is SVGAGI in the germline V gene (reference sequence). The V gene lost 0 bases and the J gene lost 0 bases, with 4 bases spanning the gap. This CDR3 is built from 14 residues. CDR3 sequence: CASSYSLSTDTQYF. The CDR3 nucleotides are TGTGCCAGCAGTTACTCTTTGAGCACAGATACGCAGTATTTT.

The genes are TRBV7-9 and TRBJ2-1; no clear D gene. Germline V lookup: CDR1 SEHNR, CDR2 FQNEAQ (reference sequence). V lost 4 bases to trimming and J lost 3 bases, with 10 bases between them. CDR3 size: 14 residues. CDR3 DNA: TGTGCCAGCAGCTCGACACTATACTACAATGAGCAGTTCTTC. It translates to CASSSTLYYNEQFF.